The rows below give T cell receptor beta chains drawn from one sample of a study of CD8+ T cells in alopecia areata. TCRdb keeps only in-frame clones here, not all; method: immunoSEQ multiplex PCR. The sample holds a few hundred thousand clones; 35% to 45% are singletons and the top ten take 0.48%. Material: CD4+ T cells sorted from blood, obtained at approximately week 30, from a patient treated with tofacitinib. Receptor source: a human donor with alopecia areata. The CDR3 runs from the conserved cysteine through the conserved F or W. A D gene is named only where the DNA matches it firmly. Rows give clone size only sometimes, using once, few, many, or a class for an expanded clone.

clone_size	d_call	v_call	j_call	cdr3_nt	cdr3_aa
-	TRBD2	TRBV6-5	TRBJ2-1	TGTGCCAGCAGTCCCCATGGGACTAGCGGGAGTAAGTTCTTC	CASSPHGTSGSKFF
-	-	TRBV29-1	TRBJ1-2	TGCAGCGTTTCTAACAACAACTATGGCTACACCTTC	CSVSNNNYGYTF
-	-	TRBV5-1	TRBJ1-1	TGCGCCAGCAGCTTTTTATCTCCCCGGTCACGGGCAGGGTCCTATATCGGCACTGAAGCTTTCTTT	CASSFLSPRSRAGSYIGTEAFF
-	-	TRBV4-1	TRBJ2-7	TGCGCCAGCAGCCAAGCGGAAGGCCTGGGGACTGGATTCTACGAGCAGTACTTC	CASSQAEGLGTGFYEQYF
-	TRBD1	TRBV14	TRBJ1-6	TGTGCCAGCAGCCAAATGACAGGGGGCGGGTCACCCCTCCACTTT	CASSQMTGGGSPLHF
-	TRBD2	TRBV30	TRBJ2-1	TGTGCCTGGAGATTTGTGAGGACTAGCGGGAGGACCTCCTACAATGAGCAGTTCTTC	CAWRFVRTSGRTSYNEQFF
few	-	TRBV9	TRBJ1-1	TGTGCCAGCAGCGTATTAACGAACACTGAAGCTTTCTTT	CASSVLTNTEAFF
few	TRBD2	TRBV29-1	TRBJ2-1	TGCAGCGTTGAAGATCTGGGGGGACTAGCGGGATATGAGCAGTTCTTC	CSVEDLGGLAGYEQFF
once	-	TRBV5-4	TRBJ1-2	TGTGCCAGCAGCTTGAGGCAGGGGATATCTTATGGCTACACCTTC	CASSLRQGISYGYTF
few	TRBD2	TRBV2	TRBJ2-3	TGTGCCAGCAGTGAAACTAGCGCCAGCACAGATACGCAGTATTTT	CASSETSASTDTQYF
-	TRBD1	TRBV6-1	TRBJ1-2	TGTGCCAGCGCCGACAGGGGGAAGTGGAATGGCTACACCTTC	CASADRGKWNGYTF
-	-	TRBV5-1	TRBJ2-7	TGCGCCAGCTCCCAACAGGTTACCTCCTACGAGCAGTACTTC	CASSQQVTSYEQYF
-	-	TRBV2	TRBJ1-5	TGTGCCAGCACCCCCCTTGGGCAGGGAGGTGATCAGCCCCAGCATTTT	CASTPLGQGGDQPQHF
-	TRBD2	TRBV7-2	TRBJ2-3	TGTGCCAGCAGCTCGACCCGGGGACTAGGGGGAGGCACAGATACGCAGTATTTT	CASSSTRGLGGGTDTQYF
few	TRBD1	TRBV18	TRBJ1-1	TGTGCCAGCTCACCAGAGACAGGGATCACTGAAGCTTTCTTT	CASSPETGITEAFF